A selection of T cell receptor beta chains follows, all from one sample in a study of T-cell reconstitution after alpha-beta-depleted transplantation in children. TCRdb called the PCR reads again in MiXCR, with one record for every CDR3 protein. The repertoire holds around 500,000 distinct CDR3 sequences, with roughly 23% as singletons. The material was PBMCs, mostly from graft donor cells, obtained 360 days after TCRalphabeta/CD19-depleted stem cell transplant. The receptor source for this set is a boy younger than two who had a stem cell transplant for acute myeloid leukemia, so the T cells may come from the graft donor. Each CDR3 is given without its conserved first and last residue. Fields, in order: CDR3 length, V gene, CDR3 protein.

len: 10; v_gene: TRBV7-8; CDR3aa: ASSFRSGELF
len: 13; v_gene: TRBV20-1; CDR3aa: SARALLAWRETQY
len: 10; v_gene: TRBV29-1; CDR3aa: SVEGQGQPQH
len: 10; v_gene: TRBV20-1; CDR3aa: SGRRPNNEQF
len: 12; v_gene: TRBV12-3/TRBV12-4; CDR3aa: ASSLDSRSNEQF
len: 14; v_gene: TRBV20-1; CDR3aa: SAAAPRGPSYNEQF
len: 18; v_gene: TRBV7-6; CDR3aa: ASSLYGTATYTANTGELF
len: 12; v_gene: TRBV20-1; CDR3aa: SAIYRGGNYGYT
len: 14; v_gene: TRBV4-1; CDR3aa: ASSQDGASGVDEQY
len: 13; v_gene: TRBV29-1; CDR3aa: SVEDRLAGRRTQY
len: 14; v_gene: TRBV30; CDR3aa: AWIPLGGDDTGELF
len: 11; v_gene: TRBV29-1; CDR3aa: SVSDRAAYEQY
len: 13; v_gene: TRBV6-1; CDR3aa: ASSEVQGGSTEAF
len: 16; v_gene: TRBV6-2/TRBV6-3; CDR3aa: ASSPRSQGRANNSPLH
len: 14; v_gene: TRBV15; CDR3aa: ATSPRRQGLGDEQF
len: 14; v_gene: TRBV6-5; CDR3aa: ASSYSIGGQREKLF
len: 14; v_gene: TRBV12-3/TRBV12-4; CDR3aa: ASSFILASYLNEQF
len: 12; v_gene: TRBV12-3/TRBV12-4; CDR3aa: ASTSGAHNSPLH
len: 11; v_gene: TRBV12-3/TRBV12-4; CDR3aa: ASSSVRVGELF
len: 14; v_gene: TRBV7-2; CDR3aa: ASSLSIPTGVKGYT
len: 11; v_gene: TRBV9; CDR3aa: ASSVEPADTQY
len: 13; v_gene: TRBV7-9; CDR3aa: ASSYAPTARYEQY
len: 8; v_gene: TRBV6-2/TRBV6-3; CDR3aa: ASSSHEQY
len: 17; v_gene: TRBV27; CDR3aa: ASSKTPGHFNSGANVLT
len: 9; v_gene: TRBV7-2; CDR3aa: ASSFREEAF
len: 11; v_gene: TRBV10-3; CDR3aa: AISESTGDEQY
len: 16; v_gene: TRBV10-2; CDR3aa: ASSRGYSGDLGYNEQF
len: 12; v_gene: TRBV5-1; CDR3aa: ASSQETHSYEQY
len: 12; v_gene: TRBV20-1; CDR3aa: SATPTGGIQPQH
len: 12; v_gene: TRBV29-1; CDR3aa: SVSPKLRKETQY
len: 10; v_gene: TRBV24-1; CDR3aa: ATSDWGETQY
len: 14; v_gene: TRBV29-1; CDR3aa: SVRNTGGSNTGELF
len: 10; v_gene: TRBV20-1; CDR3aa: SASDRSFQQY
len: 10; v_gene: TRBV10-3; CDR3aa: AILGPGGELF
len: 15; v_gene: TRBV6-1; CDR3aa: ASKGQGAPRYTGELF
len: 10; v_gene: TRBV20-1; CDR3aa: SAIAVQETQY
len: 14; v_gene: TRBV5-5; CDR3aa: ASRVASGPYYNEQF
len: 15; v_gene: TRBV12-3/TRBV12-4; CDR3aa: ASSYRTGNSGAHVLT